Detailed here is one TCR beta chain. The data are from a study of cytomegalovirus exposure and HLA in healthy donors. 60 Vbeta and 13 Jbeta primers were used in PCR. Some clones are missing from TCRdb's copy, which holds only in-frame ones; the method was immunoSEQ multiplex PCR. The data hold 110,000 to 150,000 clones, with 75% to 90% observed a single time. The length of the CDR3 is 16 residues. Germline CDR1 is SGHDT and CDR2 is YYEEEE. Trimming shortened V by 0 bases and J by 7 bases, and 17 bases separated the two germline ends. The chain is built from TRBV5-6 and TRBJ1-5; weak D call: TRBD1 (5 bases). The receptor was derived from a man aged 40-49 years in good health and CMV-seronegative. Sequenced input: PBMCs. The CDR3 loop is CASSLGFGGSGQPQHF. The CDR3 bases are TGTGCCAGCAGCTTGGGATTTGGGGGTAGCGGGCAGCCCCAGCATTTT.